This TCR beta chain was retrieved from a study of response to subunit inactivated influenza vaccine. This clonotype was seen a few times. The antigen is undetermined. Losses at the gene ends were 3 bases for V and 3 bases for J; bases not matched to a gene: 4. The CDR3 is 15 residues long. TCRdb called the RT-PCR reads again in MiXCR, with one record for every CDR3 protein. The sample yields roughly 700,000 distinct CDR3 sequences, about 15% seen once. Study outcomes and limitations: Each seasonal influenza vaccination, the authors suggested, recruits few new T cells.

The receptor comes from a man aged 50 to 59 who received an inactivated influenza vaccine. The sequences come from PBMCs from blood, collected roughly 12 days after vaccination. V and J are TRBV12-3 or TRBV12-4 and TRBJ2-1; 8 nucleotides align to TRBD1. The CDR3 DNA is TGTGCCAGCAGTTTGGGACAGGAACACTACAATGAGCAGTTCTTC. This encodes CASSLGQEHYNEQFF.